This paragraph reports one TCR beta chain. What it recognizes is unknown. At one of its ends the junction is not consistent with the germline gene, which may arise from a read error. Deep-level settings were used for running the assay. The material for each subset, its genomic DNA, was split evenly across several immunoSEQ plates. TCRdb keeps only in-frame clones here, not all; method: immunoSEQ multiplex PCR. The sample lists about 2.3 million clones; 93% were seen once. The sample comes from a study of shared clonotypes between healthy human individuals. Study-level information: Each donor's CD4 naive and CD4 memory cells filled three plates apiece, CD8 naive two, and CD8 memory one. Study-level points and caveats: Several donors shared about 4.8% of their naive CD4 clonotypes.

This CDR3 is 9 amino acids long. CDR1 and CDR2 (germline): LGHDT, YNNKEL (reference sequence). Sequencing was carried out using naive CD4+ T cells from PBMCs. Subset reported: CD45RA+ positively selected. V and J are TRBV3-1 (or the pseudogene TRBV3-2) and TRBJ1-1; D not resolved. The receptor was derived from a man aged 18 to 35 in good health. Some clones in this sample may be carry-over from other donors' samples. DNA of the CDR3: TGTGCCAGCAGCCTAAGGGCTACATTT. It specifies CASSLRATF.